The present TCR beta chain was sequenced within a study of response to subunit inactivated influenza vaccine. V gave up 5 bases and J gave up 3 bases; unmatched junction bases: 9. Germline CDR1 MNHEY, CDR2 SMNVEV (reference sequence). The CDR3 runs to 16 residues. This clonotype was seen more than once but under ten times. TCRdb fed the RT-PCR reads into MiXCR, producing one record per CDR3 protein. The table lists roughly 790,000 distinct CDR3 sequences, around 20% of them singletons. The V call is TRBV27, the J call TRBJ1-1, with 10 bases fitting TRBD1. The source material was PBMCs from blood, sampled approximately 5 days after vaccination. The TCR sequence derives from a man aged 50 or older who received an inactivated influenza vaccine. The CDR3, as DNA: TGTGCCAGCAGTGTTCGATCAGACAGGGGGCACACTGAAGCTTTCTTT. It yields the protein CASSVRSDRGHTEAFF.